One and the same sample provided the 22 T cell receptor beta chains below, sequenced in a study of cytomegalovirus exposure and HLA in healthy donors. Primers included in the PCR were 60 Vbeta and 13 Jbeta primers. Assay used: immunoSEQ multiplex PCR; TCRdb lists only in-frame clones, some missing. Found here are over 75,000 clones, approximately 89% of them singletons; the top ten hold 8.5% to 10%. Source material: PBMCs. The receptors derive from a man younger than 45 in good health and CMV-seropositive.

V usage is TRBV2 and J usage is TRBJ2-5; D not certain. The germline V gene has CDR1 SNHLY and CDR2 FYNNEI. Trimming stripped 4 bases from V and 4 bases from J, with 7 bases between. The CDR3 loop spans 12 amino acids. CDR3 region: CASSVSGETQYF. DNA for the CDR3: TGTGCCAGCAGTGTGTCGGGAGAGACCCAGTACTTC. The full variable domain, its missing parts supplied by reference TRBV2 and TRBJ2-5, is EPEVTQTPSHQVTQMGQEVILRCVPISNHLYFYWYRQILGQKVEFLVSFYNNEISEKSEIFDDQFSVERPDGSNFTLKIRSTKLEDSAMYFCASSVSGETQYFGPGTRLLVL.

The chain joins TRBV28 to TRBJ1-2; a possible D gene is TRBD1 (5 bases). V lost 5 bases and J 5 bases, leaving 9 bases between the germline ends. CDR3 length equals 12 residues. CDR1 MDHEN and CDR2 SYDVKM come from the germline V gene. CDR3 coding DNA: TGTGCCAGCAGTGAGACAGTTTATGGCTACACCTTC. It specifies CASSETVYGYTF.

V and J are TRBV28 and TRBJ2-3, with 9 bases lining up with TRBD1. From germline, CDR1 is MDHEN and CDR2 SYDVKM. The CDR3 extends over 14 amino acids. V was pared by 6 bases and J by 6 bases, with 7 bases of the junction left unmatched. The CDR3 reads CASRTGGGRDTQYF. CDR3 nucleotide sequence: TGTGCCAGCAGGACAGGGGGAGGTAGGGATACGCAGTATTTT.

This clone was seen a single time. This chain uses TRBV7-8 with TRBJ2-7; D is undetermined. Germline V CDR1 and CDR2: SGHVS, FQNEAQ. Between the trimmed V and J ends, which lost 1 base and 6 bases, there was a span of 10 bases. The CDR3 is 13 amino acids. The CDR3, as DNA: TGTGCCAGCAGCTTAGAGCCTGGGCGCGAGCAGTACTTC. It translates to CASSLEPGREQYF.

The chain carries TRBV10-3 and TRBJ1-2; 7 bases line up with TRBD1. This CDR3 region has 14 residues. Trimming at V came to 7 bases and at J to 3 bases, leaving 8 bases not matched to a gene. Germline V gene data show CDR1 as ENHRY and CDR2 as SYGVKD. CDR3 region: CAITRQGADYGYTF. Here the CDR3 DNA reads TGTGCCATCACCCGACAGGGCGCCGACTATGGCTACACCTTC.

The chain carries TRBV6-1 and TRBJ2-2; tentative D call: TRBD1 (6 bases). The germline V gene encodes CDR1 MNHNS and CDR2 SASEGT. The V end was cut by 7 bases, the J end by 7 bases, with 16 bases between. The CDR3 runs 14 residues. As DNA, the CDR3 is TGTGCCAGCACCTCGGACAGTAAGGTCGGGGAGCTGTTTTTT. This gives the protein CASTSDSKVGELFF.

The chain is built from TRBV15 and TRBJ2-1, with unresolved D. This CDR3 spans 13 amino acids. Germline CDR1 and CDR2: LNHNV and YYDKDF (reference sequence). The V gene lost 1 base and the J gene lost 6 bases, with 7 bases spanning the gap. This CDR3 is CATSRGLGNEQFF. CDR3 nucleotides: TGTGCCACCAGCAGAGGGCTTGGCAATGAGCAGTTCTTC.

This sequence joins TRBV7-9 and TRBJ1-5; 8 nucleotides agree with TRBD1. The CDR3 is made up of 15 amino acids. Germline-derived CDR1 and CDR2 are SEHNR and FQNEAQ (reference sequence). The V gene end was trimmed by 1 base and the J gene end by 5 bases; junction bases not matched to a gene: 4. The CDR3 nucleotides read TGTGCCAGCAGCTTAGGCCAGGGGGCTTATCAGCCCCAGCATTTT. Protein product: CASSLGQGAYQPQHF.

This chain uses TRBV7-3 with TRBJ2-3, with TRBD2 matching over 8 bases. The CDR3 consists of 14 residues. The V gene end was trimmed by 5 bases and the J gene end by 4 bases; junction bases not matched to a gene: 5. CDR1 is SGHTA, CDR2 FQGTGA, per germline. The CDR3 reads CASSPGGPSDTQYF. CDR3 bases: TGTGCCAGCAGCCCGGGAGGGCCCTCAGATACGCAGTATTTT. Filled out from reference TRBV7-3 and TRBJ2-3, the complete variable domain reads GAGVSQTPSNKVTEKGKYVELRCDPISGHTALYWYRQSLGQGPEFLIYFQGTGAADDSGLPNDRFFAVRPEGSVSTLKIQRTERGDSAVYLCASSPGGPSDTQYFGPGTRLTVL.

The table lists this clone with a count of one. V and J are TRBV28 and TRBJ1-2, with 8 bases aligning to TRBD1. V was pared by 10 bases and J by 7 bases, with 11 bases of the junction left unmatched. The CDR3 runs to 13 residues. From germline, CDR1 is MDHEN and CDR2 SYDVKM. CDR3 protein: CATGRTGTGGYTF. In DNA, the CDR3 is TGTGCCACCGGGAGGACAGGGACCGGTGGCTACACCTTC.

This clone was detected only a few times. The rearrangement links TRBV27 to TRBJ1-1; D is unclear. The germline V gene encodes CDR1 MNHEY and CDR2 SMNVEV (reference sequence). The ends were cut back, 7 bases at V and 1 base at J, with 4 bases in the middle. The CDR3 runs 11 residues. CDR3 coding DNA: TGTGCCAGCACGGGGAACACTGAAGCTTTCTTT. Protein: CASTGNTEAFF.

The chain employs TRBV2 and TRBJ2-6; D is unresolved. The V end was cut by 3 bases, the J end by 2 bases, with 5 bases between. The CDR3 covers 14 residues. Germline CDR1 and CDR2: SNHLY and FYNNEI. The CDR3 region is CASSDRAGANVLTF. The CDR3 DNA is TGTGCCAGCAGTGACCGGGCTGGGGCCAACGTCCTGACTTTC.

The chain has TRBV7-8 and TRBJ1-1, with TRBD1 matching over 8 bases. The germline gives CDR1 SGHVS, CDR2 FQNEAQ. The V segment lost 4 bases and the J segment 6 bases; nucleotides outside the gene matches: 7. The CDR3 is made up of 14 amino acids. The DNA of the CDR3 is TGTGCCAGCAGCTCTCGACAGGGGTCGGCTGAAGCTTTCTTT. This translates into CASSSRQGSAEAFF.

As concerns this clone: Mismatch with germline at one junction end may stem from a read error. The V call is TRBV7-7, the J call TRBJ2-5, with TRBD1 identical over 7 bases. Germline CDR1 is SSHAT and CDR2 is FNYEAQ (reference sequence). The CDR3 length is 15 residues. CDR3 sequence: CASSLSQGSGETQYF. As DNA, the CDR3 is TGTGCTAGCAGCTTATCACAGGGGTCAGGGGAGACCCAGTACTTC. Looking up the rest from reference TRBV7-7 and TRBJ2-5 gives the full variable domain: GAGVSQSPRYKVTKRGQDVTLRCDPISSHATLYWYQQALGQGPEFLTYFNYEAQPDKSGLPSDRFSAERPEGSISTLTIQRTEQRDSAMYRCASSLSQGSGETQYFGPGTRLLVL.

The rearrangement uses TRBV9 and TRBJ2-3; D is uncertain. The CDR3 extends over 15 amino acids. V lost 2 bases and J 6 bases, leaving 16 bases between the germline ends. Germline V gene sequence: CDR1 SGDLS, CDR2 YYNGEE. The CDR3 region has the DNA TGTGCCAGCAGCGTGAACGAGGAGACGGGTGATACGCAGTATTTT. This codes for CASSVNEETGDTQYF.

CDR3 DNA sequence: TGTGCCAGCAGCCAATCTGCTGGGGCCTGGGCGGAAAAACTGTTTTTT. Protein product: CASSQSAGAWAEKLFF. The rearrangement uses TRBV16 and TRBJ1-4; perhaps TRBD1 as D (5 bases). Germline V gives CDR1 KGHSY, CDR2 FQNENV. The CDR3 is 16 residues long. V was pared by 0 bases and J by 8 bases, with 16 bases between.

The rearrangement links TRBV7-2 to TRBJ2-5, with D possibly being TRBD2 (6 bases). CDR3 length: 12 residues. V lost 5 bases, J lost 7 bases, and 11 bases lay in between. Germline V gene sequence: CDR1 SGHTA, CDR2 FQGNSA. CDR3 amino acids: CASSSPGGTQYF. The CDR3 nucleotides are TGTGCCAGCAGCAGCCCCGGGGGGACCCAGTACTTC.

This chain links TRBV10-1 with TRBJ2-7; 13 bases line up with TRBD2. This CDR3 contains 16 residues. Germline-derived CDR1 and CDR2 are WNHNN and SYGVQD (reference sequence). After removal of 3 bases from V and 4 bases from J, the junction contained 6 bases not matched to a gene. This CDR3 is CASSELAGGPGYEQYF. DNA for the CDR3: TGCGCCAGCAGTGAACTAGCGGGAGGGCCGGGTTACGAGCAGTACTTC.

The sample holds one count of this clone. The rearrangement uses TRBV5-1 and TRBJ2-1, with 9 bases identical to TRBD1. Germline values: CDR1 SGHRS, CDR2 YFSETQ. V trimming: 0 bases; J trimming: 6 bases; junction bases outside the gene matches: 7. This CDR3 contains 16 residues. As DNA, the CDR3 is TGCGCCAGCAGCTTGGCGGGGACAGGGATGGGCAATGAGCAGTTCTTC. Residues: CASSLAGTGMGNEQFF.

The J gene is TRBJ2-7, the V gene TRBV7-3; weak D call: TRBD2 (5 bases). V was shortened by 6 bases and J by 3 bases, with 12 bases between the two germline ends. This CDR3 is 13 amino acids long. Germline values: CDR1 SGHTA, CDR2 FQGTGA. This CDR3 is CASRPDGDYEQYF. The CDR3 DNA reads TGTGCCAGCAGACCCGACGGGGACTACGAGCAGTACTTC. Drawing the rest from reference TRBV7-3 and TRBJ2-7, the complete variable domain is GAGVSQTPSNKVTEKGKYVELRCDPISGHTALYWYRQSLGQGPEFLIYFQGTGAADDSGLPNDRFFAVRPEGSVSTLKIQRTERGDSAVYLCASRPDGDYEQYFGPGTRLTVT.

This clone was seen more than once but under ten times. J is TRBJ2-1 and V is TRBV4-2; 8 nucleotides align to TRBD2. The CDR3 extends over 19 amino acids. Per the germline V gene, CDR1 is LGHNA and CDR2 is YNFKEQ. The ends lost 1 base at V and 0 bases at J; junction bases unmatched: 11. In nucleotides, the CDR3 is TGTGCCAGCAGCCAAGTGGTCGTTGGGAGCGGGAGCTCCTACAATGAGCAGTTCTTC. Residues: CASSQVVVGSGSSYNEQFF.

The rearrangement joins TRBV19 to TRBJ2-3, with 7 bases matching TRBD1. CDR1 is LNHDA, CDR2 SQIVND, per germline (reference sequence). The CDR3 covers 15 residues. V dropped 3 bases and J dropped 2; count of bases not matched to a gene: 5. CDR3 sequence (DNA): TGTGCCAGTAGTATCCGGGACAGCTTCACAGATACGCAGTATTTT. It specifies CASSIRDSFTDTQYF.